These T cell receptor beta chains were read from a single sample in a study of blood T cell repertoires in COVID-19. Assay used: immunoSEQ multiplex PCR; TCRdb lists only in-frame clones, some missing. The table lists over 75,000 clones, approximately 90% of them singletons. Sequenced: peripheral blood. These receptors originate from a human donor with active COVID-19. The donor label of this sample is uncertain. CDR3s include the opening cysteine and the closing phenylalanine or tryptophan. Each record gives: J gene, V gene, CDR3 length, D gene, CDR3 protein. The D gene is left open where the match is weak.

>TRBJ1-2|TRBV29-1|14|TRBD1
CSVAPWDSQYGYTF
>TRBJ1-5|TRBV6-1|14|.
CASSDKNSNQPQHF
>TRBJ2-2|TRBV29-1|13|.
CSVVVSHTGELFF
>TRBJ2-5|TRBV7-6|16|TRBD2
CASSRSGLAGVETQYF
>TRBJ1-3|TRBV28|14|.
CASSRTTGTTSIYF
>TRBJ2-7|TRBV3-1/TRBV3-2|16|.
CASSQDWTVAIYEQYF
>TRBJ2-7|TRBV4-3|14|TRBD1
CASSPGTASYEQYF
>TRBJ1-2|TRBV18|14|.
CASSPRDMDYGYTF
>TRBJ2-7|TRBV5-1|15|.
CASSLAGLPSYEQYF
>TRBJ2-2|TRBV6-6|16|TRBD1
CASSRQGPENTGELFF
>TRBJ2-3|TRBV19|11|.
CATEGGDTQYF
>TRBJ1-3|TRBV24-1|17|.
CATSAFAPRQSGNTIYF
>TRBJ1-4|TRBV7-2|15|TRBD1
CASSGLQGAREKLFF
>TRBJ2-7|TRBV6-6|14|.
CASSPFSVTYEQYF
>TRBJ2-7|TRBV4-3|13|TRBD1
CASSRAGGYEQYF